This paragraph covers one T cell receptor (beta chain) sequence. The sample holds one count of this clone. Its specific antigen is unknown. No base qualities exist here, and no much larger clone lies one base off it. In sorted CD8+ T cells obtained from the blood, dermis and epidermis of several healthy donors, TCR beta CDR3 regions were analysed. Both blood and skin samples were provided by each TCR-sequenced donor, and all TCR-sequenced donors were healthy individuals. Sorting was used to isolate CD8+ T cell populations prior to TCR beta sequencing. Library prep was done by the immunoSEQ multiplex PCR assay. On the study's bioinformatics: TCR V beta family usage frequencies were compared across the sorted blood, dermal and epidermal CD8+ T cell populations. TCRdb mirrors the immuneACCESS table, restricted to in-frame sequences. Some clones are absent from its copies; in checked studies, under half trace to an unresolved V gene, and the reason for the others is unknown. Clone size and the V and J calls come from that table; the DNA yielded D and trimming. The sample table shows roughly 1,500 clones, and around 70% are seen once. The biggest ten clones account for 30% to 45% of the sample.

CDR1 KGHSY and CDR2 FQNENV were looked up in the germline V gene. V is cut by 4 bases and J by 4 bases, and the space between the germline ends is 10 bases. From its cysteine to its phenylalanine, the CDR3 spans 13 amino acids. Kept here is only the CDR3 DNA, which spans 39 bases and is read in frame from base 1. The sample is drawn from a study of CD49a tissue-resident CD8 T cells in human skin (dated by TCRdb to about 2017). A note on the overall study: The study examined tissue-resident memory CD8+ T cell subsets in human skin defined by CD49a, CD69 and CD103 expression.

Sequenced material: CLA- CD8+ effector memory T cells sorted from blood. The sequence is built from TRBV16 and TRBJ1-1; a weak D assignment points to TRBD1 (5 bases agree). This clonotype was obtained from a human donor in good health. The CDR3: CASSLMQGTEAFF. The nucleotide sequence is TGTGCCAGCAGCCTCATGCAGGGCACTGAAGCTTTCTTT.